The source of this T cell receptor beta chain is a study of T-cell reconstitution after alpha-beta-depleted transplantation in children. Study-wide findings and caveats: Several hundred expanded graft clones reportedly were the source of alpha-beta T cells about two months after transplant. Among T cells one year after transplant, newly produced cells accounted for most counts and diversity. The study traced high day-60 TCRbeta diversity in some patients to surviving recipient T cells and thymic progenitors.

Trimming removed 0 bases at V and 4 bases at J, with 12 bases between. The CDR3 has 14 amino acids. Germline assignment: CDR1 SQVTM and CDR2 ANQGSEA. Construction of the TCRbeta library involved unique molecular identifiers. TCRdb recomputed calls from the PCR reads with MiXCR, one row per CDR3 protein. The table records about 300,000 distinct CDR3 sequences, roughly 7.8% of them present only once. This clonotype was detected many times. The target antigen is unknown. Sequencing was performed on peripheral blood, taken 360 days after TCRalphabeta/CD19-depleted stem cell transplant. The receptor's source is a female patient aged 2 to 10 who had a stem cell transplant for Fanconi anemia, so the T cells may come from the graft donor. The chain carries TRBV29-1 and TRBJ1-1, with D maybe TRBD1 (6 bases). CDR3 nucleotides: TGCAGCGTTGAAGATCTTGAGGGGGGCACTGAAGCTTTCTTT. Its translation: CSVEDLEGGTEAFF.